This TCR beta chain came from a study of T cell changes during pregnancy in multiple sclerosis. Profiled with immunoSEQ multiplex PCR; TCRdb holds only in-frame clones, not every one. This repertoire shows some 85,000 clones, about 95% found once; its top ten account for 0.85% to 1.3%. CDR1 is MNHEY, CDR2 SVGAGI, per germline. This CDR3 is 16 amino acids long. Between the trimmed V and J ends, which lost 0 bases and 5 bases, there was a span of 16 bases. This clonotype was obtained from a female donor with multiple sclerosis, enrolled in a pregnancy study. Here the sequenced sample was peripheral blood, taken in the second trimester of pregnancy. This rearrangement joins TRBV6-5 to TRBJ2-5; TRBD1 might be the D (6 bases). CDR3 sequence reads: CASSYSGQGPGETQYF. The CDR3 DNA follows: TGTGCCAGCAGTTACTCGGGCCAGGGGCCAGGGGAGACCCAGTACTTC.